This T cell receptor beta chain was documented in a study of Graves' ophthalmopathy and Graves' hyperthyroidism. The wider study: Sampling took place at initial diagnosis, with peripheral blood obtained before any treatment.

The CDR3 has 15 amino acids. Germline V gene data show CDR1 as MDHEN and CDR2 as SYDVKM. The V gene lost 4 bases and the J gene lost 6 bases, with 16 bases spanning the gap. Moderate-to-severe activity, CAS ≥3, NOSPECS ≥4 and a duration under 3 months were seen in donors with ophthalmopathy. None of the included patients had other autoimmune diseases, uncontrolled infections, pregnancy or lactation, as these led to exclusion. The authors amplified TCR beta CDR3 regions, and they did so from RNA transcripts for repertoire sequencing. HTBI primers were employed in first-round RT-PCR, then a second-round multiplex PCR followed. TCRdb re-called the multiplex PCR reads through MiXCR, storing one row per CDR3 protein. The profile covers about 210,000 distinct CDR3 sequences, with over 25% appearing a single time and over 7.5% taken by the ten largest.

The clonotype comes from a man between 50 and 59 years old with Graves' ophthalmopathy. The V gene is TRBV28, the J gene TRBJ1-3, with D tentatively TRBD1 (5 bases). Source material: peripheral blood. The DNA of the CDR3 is TGTGCCAGCAGTTGGACACTCTCCCTCGAAAACACCATATATTTT. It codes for CASSWTLSLENTIYF.